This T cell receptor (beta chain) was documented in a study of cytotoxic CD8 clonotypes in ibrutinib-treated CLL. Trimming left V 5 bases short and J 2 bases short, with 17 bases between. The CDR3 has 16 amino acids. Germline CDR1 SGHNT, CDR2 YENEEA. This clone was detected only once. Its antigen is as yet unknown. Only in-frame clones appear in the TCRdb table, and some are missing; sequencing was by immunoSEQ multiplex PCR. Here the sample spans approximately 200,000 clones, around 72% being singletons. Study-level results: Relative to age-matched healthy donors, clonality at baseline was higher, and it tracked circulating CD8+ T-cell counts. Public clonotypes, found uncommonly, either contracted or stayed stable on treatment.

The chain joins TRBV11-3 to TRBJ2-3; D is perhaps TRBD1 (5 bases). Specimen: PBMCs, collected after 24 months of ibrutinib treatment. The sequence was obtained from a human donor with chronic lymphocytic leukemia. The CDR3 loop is CASSQGAVSITDTQYF. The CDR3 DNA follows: TGTGCCAGCAGCCAGGGCGCGGTCTCTATCACAGATACGCAGTATTTT.